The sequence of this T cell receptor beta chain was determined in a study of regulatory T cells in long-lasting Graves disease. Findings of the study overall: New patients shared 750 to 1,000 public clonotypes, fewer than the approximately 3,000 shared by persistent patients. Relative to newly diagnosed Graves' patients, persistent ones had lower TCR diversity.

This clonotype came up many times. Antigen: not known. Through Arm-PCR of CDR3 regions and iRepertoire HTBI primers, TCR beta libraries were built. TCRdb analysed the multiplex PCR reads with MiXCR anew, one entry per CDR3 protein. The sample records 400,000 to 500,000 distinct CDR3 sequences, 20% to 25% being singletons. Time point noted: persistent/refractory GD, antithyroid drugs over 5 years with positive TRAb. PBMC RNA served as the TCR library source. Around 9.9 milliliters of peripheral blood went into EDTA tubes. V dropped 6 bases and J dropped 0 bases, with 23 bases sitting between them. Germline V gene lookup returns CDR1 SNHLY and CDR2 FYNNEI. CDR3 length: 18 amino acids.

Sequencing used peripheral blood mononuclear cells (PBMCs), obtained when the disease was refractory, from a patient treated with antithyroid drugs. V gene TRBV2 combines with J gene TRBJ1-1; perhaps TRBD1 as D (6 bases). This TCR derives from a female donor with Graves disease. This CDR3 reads CASRGERGGGPLNTEAFF. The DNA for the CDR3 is TGTGCCAGCAGGGGGGAACGAGGGGGAGGCCCTCTGAACACTGAAGCTTTCTTT. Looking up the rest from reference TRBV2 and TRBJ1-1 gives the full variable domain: EPEVTQTPSHQVTQMGQEVILRCVPISNHLYFYWYRQILGQKVEFLVSFYNNEISEKSEIFDDQFSVERPDGSNFTLKIRSTKLEDSAMYFCASRGERGGGPLNTEAFFGQGTRLTVV.